Listed below are T cell receptor beta chains from one sample, sequenced in a study of blood T cell repertoires in COVID-19. The protocol was immunoSEQ multiplex PCR, while the TCRdb copy is restricted to in-frame clones and leaves out a portion. The data show 280,000 or so clones, 87% seen once. The sample taken for sequencing was PBMCs or T cells enriched from blood (not recorded which). The origin of the receptors is a woman in her 40s who had recovered from COVID-19. The CDR3 runs from the conserved cysteine through the conserved F or W. A D gene is named only where the DNA matches it firmly. Clone size is stated in some rows and not others, as once, few, many or a class when expanded.

J: TRBJ2-7
V: TRBV5-8
size: few
D: TRBD2
CDR3: CASRGREGGNEQYF
DNA: TGTGCCAGCCGAGGGCGGGAGGGCGGCAACGAGCAGTACTTC

J: TRBJ2-7
V: TRBV15
size: NA
D: NA
CDR3: CATSKPDRQHGYEQYF
DNA: TGTGCCACCAGCAAACCGGACAGACAACACGGCTACGAGCAGTACTTC

J: TRBJ2-6
V: TRBV4-2
size: NA
D: NA
CDR3: CASSQGQEANVLTF
DNA: TGTGCCAGCAGCCAAGGTCAGGAGGCCAACGTCCTGACTTTC

J: TRBJ1-3
V: TRBV30
size: NA
D: TRBD1
CDR3: CAWRTGGAGNTIYF
DNA: TGTGCCTGGAGAACAGGGGGCGCTGGAAACACCATATATTTT

J: TRBJ2-3
V: TRBV4-3
size: NA
D: TRBD2
CDR3: CASSQQNPLAGESDTQYF
DNA: TGCGCCAGCAGCCAACAGAATCCGCTAGCGGGAGAGTCAGATACGCAGTATTTT

J: TRBJ1-2
V: TRBV21-1
size: NA
D: NA
CDR3: CASPRWRGGNNYGYTF
DNA: TGTGCCAGCCCGCGTTGGAGAGGGGGTAATAACTATGGCTACACCTTC

J: TRBJ2-3
V: TRBV14
size: NA
D: TRBD2
CDR3: CASSPRTSFADTQYF
DNA: TGTGCCAGCAGCCCTAGGACTAGCTTCGCAGATACGCAGTATTTT

J: TRBJ1-5
V: TRBV11-3
size: few
D: TRBD1
CDR3: CASRTTGGAGYQPQHF
DNA: TGTGCCAGCAGAACTACAGGGGGCGCGGGATATCAGCCCCAGCATTTT

J: TRBJ1-6
V: TRBV30
size: NA
D: NA
CDR3: CASYDRKGGFSPLHF
DNA: TGTGCCTCCTATGACCGAAAAGGAGGGTTTTCACCCCTCCACTTT

J: TRBJ1-1
V: TRBV28
size: NA
D: NA
CDR3: CASSSTAPEAFF
DNA: TGTGCCAGCAGTTCAACAGCCCCTGAAGCTTTCTTT

J: TRBJ1-4
V: TRBV12-3/TRBV12-4
size: NA
D: NA
CDR3: CASSLRRGKLFF
DNA: TGTGCCAGCAGTTTAAGAAGGGGTAAACTGTTTTTT

J: TRBJ1-1
V: TRBV11-3
size: NA
D: NA
CDR3: CASSHSMGASEAFF
DNA: TGTGCCAGCAGCCATAGCATGGGGGCTAGTGAAGCTTTCTTT

J: TRBJ1-2
V: TRBV9
size: NA
D: TRBD1
CDR3: CASSVAATGNYGYTF
DNA: TGTGCCAGCAGCGTAGCCGCGACAGGGAACTATGGCTACACCTTC

J: TRBJ2-3
V: TRBV5-1
size: once
D: TRBD1
CDR3: CASSPAQTGGRTDTQYF
DNA: TGCGCCAGCAGCCCAGCACAAACAGGGGGCAGGACAGATACGCAGTATTTT

J: TRBJ1-2
V: TRBV14
size: NA
D: NA
CDR3: CASSQGGSGGYGYTF
DNA: TGTGCCAGCAGCCAGGGAGGGTCGGGCGGCTATGGCTACACCTTC

J: TRBJ1-1
V: TRBV7-8
size: NA
D: NA
CDR3: CASSRGPGNTEAFF
DNA: TGTGCCAGCAGCCGGGGTCCAGGGAACACTGAAGCTTTCTTT

J: TRBJ2-5
V: TRBV6-2/TRBV6-3
size: NA
D: NA
CDR3: CASSYRFQETQYF
DNA: TGTGCCAGCAGTTACCGGTTCCAAGAGACCCAGTACTTC

J: TRBJ2-1
V: TRBV9
size: NA
D: NA
CDR3: CASSVRYGLASNNEQFF
DNA: TGTGCCAGCAGCGTGAGGTATGGTCTAGCCAGCAACAATGAGCAGTTCTTC

J: TRBJ2-3
V: TRBV7-3
size: NA
D: TRBD2
CDR3: CASSQAGGTDTQYF
DNA: TGTGCCAGCAGCCAAGCGGGAGGCACAGATACGCAGTATTTT

J: TRBJ2-3
V: TRBV9
size: NA
D: NA
CDR3: CASSYLGHTDTDTQYF
DNA: TGTGCCAGCAGCTATCTGGGACATACGGACACAGATACGCAGTATTTT

J: TRBJ2-3
V: TRBV7-2
size: NA
D: TRBD2
CDR3: CASSFTSGASTDTQYF
DNA: TGTGCCAGCAGCTTCACTAGCGGAGCTAGCACAGATACGCAGTATTTT

J: TRBJ2-5
V: TRBV10-3
size: once
D: NA
CDR3: CAISESQGQETQYF
DNA: TGTGCCATCAGTGAGTCGCAGGGCCAAGAGACCCAGTACTTC

J: TRBJ2-7
V: TRBV7-9
size: once
D: TRBD1
CDR3: CASSLGVGQGRALGSEQYF
DNA: TGTGCCAGCAGCTTAGGGGTCGGACAGGGAAGGGCCCTGGGATCCGAGCAGTACTTC

J: TRBJ2-1
V: TRBV28
size: NA
D: TRBD1
CDR3: CASSLRTGFYNEQFF
DNA: TGTGCCAGCAGCTTAAGGACAGGGTTCTACAATGAGCAGTTCTTC

J: TRBJ2-1
V: TRBV7-9
size: NA
D: NA
CDR3: CASSLEGARNEQFF
DNA: TGTGCCAGCAGCTTAGAGGGAGCAAGAAATGAGCAGTTCTTC

J: TRBJ1-6
V: TRBV30
size: NA
D: NA
CDR3: CAWSAGVVNSPLHF
DNA: TGTGCCTGGAGTGCCGGGGTAGTTAATTCACCCCTCCACTTT

J: TRBJ2-3
V: TRBV13
size: NA
D: NA
CDR3: CASSLRGTDTQYF
DNA: TGTGCCAGCAGCTTAAGGGGGACAGATACGCAGTATTTT

J: TRBJ1-5
V: TRBV7-2
size: NA
D: NA
CDR3: CASSLSAGYYQPQHF
DNA: TGTGCCAGCAGCTTATCCGCAGGGTACTATCAGCCCCAGCATTTT

J: TRBJ2-5
V: TRBV4-3
size: NA
D: TRBD2
CDR3: CASSQDRSSGRAVTQYF
DNA: TGCGCCAGCAGCCAAGATAGGTCTAGCGGGAGGGCCGTGACCCAGTACTTC

J: TRBJ1-6
V: TRBV4-1
size: few
D: TRBD1
CDR3: CASSHGQGSSPLHF
DNA: TGCGCCAGCAGCCACGGACAGGGTAGTTCACCCCTCCACTTT

J: TRBJ1-4
V: TRBV5-1
size: NA
D: NA
CDR3: CASSLEGLGNEKLFF
DNA: TGCGCCAGCAGCTTGGAGGGGTTGGGTAATGAAAAACTGTTTTTT

J: TRBJ2-4
V: TRBV10-3
size: few
D: NA
CDR3: CAISESGSKNIQYF
DNA: TGTGCCATCAGTGAGTCCGGGTCTAAAAACATTCAGTACTTC

J: TRBJ2-7
V: TRBV12-3/TRBV12-4
size: NA
D: TRBD2
CDR3: CASSLLAGSVQYF
DNA: TGTGCCAGCAGTTTACTAGCGGGTTCGGTGCAGTACTTC

J: TRBJ1-2
V: TRBV7-9
size: NA
D: NA
CDR3: CASSLGTGTGGYTF
DNA: TGTGCCAGCAGCTTAGGAACAGGGACGGGCGGCTACACCTTC

J: TRBJ2-7
V: TRBV11-2
size: NA
D: TRBD2
CDR3: CASSRPHTSGSYEQYF
DNA: TGTGCCAGCAGCCGCCCCCATACTAGCGGAAGCTACGAGCAGTACTTC

J: TRBJ2-5
V: TRBV7-3
size: NA
D: NA
CDR3: CASSLNIQETQYF
DNA: TGTGCCAGCAGCTTAAACATACAAGAGACCCAGTACTTC

J: TRBJ2-1
V: TRBV3-1/TRBV3-2
size: NA
D: NA
CDR3: CASRERVNEQFF
DNA: TGTGCCAGCAGGGAGCGGGTCAATGAGCAGTTCTTC